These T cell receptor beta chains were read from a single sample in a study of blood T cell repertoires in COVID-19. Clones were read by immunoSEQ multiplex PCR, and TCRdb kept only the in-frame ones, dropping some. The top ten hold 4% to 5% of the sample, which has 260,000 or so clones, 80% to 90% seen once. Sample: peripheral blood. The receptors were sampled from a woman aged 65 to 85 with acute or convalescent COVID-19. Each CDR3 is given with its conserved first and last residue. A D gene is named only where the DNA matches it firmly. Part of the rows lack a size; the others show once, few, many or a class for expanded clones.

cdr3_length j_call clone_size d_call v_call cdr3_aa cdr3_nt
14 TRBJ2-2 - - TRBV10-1 CASSGDIYTGELFF TGCGCCAGCAGTGGGGACATTTACACCGGGGAGCTGTTTTTT
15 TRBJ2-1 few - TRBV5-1 CASSMGGGGRHEQFF TGCGCCAGCTCCATGGGAGGGGGGGGCCGACATGAGCAGTTCTTC
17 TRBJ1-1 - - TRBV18 CASSPMIVTAMNTEAFF TGTGCCAGCTCACCCATGATAGTCACAGCTATGAACACTGAAGCTTTCTTT
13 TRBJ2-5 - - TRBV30 CAWSRGFKETQYF TGTGCCTGGAGCAGGGGTTTCAAGGAGACCCAGTACTTC
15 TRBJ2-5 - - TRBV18 CASSPQRRDEETQYF TGTGCCAGCTCACCACAGCGGAGGGACGAAGAGACCCAGTACTTC
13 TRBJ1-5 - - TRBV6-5 CASSYSRDQPQHF TGTGCCAGCAGTTACTCCAGGGATCAGCCCCAGCATTTT
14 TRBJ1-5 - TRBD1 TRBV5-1 CASSWDSSNQPQHF TGCGCCAGCAGCTGGGACAGCAGCAATCAGCCCCAGCATTTT
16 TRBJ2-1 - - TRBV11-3 CASSPLEASSYNEQFF TGTGCCAGCAGCCCCCTGGAGGCGAGCTCCTACAATGAGCAGTTCTTC
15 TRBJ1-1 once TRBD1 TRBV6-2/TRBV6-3 CASSFPGTGVTEAFF TGTGCCAGCAGTTTCCCCGGGACAGGGGTGACTGAAGCTTTCTTT
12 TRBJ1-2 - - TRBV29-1 CSVETNGYGYTF TGCAGCGTTGAGACAAATGGGTATGGCTACACCTTC
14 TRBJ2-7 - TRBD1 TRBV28 CASSRQGLSYEQYF TGTGCCAGCAGCCGACAGGGCTTATCCTACGAGCAGTACTTC
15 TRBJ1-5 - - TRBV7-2 CASSPDSNSNQPQHF TGTGCCAGCAGCCCCGACAGTAATAGCAATCAGCCCCAGCATTTT
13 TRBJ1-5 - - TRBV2 CASSRNANQPQHF TGTGCCAGCAGCAGAAACGCTAATCAGCCCCAGCATTTT
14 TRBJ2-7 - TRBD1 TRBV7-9 CASSSGTGLYEQYF TGTGCCAGCAGCTCTGGGACAGGACTATACGAGCAGTACTTC
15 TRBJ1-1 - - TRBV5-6 CASSLIPGENTEAFF TGTGCCAGCAGCTTGATTCCGGGAGAGAACACTGAAGCTTTCTTT
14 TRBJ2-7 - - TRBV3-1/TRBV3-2 CASSRRGGAYEQYF TGTGCCAGCAGCCGGCGCGGAGGGGCCTACGAGCAGTACTTC
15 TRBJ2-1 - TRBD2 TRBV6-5 CASSRSGGSYNEQFF TGTGCCAGCAGTAGGAGCGGGGGGTCTTACAATGAGCAGTTCTTC
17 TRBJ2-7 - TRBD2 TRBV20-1 CSASASGVPGLAHEQYF TGCAGTGCTAGTGCTAGTGGAGTCCCGGGACTAGCTCACGAGCAGTACTTC
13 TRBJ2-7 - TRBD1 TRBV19 CASSRDRGRQQYF TGTGCCAGTAGTCGGGACAGGGGGCGGCAGCAGTACTTC
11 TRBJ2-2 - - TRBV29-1 CSVEFGAGLFF TGCAGCGTTGAGTTTGGAGCGGGGCTGTTTTTT
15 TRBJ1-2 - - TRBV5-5 CASSSTTGTSYGYTF TGTGCCAGCAGCTCAACTACCGGGACTTCCTATGGCTACACCTTC
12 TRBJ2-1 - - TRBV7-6 CASSLRGDEQFF TGTGCCAGCAGTCTCAGGGGGGATGAGCAGTTCTTC
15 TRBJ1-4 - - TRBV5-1 CASSLAGGTGEKLFF TGCGCCAGCAGCTTGGCCGGCGGAACGGGGGAAAAACTGTTTTTT
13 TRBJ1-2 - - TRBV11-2 CASSLGPGFGYTF TGTGCCAGCAGCTTAGGGCCAGGGTTCGGCTACACCTTC
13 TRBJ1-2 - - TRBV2 CASTGQFNYGYTF TGTGCCAGCACCGGACAGTTTAACTATGGCTACACCTTC
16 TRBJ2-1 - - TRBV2 CASSAWADSARNEQFF TGTGCCAGCAGTGCTTGGGCGGACTCGGCCCGGAATGAGCAGTTCTTC
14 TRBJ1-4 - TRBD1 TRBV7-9 CASSSGQGHEKLFF TGTGCCAGCAGCTCAGGACAGGGGCATGAAAAACTGTTTTTT
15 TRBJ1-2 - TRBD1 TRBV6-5 CASSPLPGTGYGYTF TGTGCCAGCAGTCCTCTCCCCGGGACAGGGTATGGCTACACCTTC
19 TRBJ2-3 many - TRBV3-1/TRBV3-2 CASSQGLLSARAFTDTQYF TGTGCCAGCAGCCAAGGTTTACTCTCCGCTAGAGCGTTCACAGATACGCAGTATTTT
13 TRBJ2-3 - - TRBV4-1 CASSYRMGDTQYF TGCGCCAGCAGCTACCGAATGGGCGATACGCAGTATTTT
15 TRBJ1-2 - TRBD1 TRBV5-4 CASSLATGAIYGYTF TGTGCCAGCAGCTTGGCCACAGGGGCGATCTATGGCTACACCTTC
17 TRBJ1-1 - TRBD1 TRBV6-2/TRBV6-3 CASSRLTGRQMNTEAFF TGTGCCAGCAGCAGACTGACAGGGCGGCAAATGAACACTGAAGCTTTCTTT
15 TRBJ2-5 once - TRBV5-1 CASRAAGAVGETQYF TGCGCCAGCCGAGCCGCGGGGGCGGTAGGAGAGACCCAGTACTTC
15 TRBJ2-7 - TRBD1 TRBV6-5 CASSYRDRGGYEQYF TGTGCCAGCAGTTACCGGGACAGGGGTGGCTACGAGCAGTACTTC
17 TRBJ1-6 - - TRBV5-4 CASNPGGGLGGNSPLHF TGTGCCAGCAATCCCGGCGGGGGTCTGGGGGGTAATTCACCCCTCCACTTT
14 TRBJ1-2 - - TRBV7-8 CASVLSTNDYGYTF TGTGCCAGCGTCCTTTCTACGAATGACTATGGCTACACCTTC
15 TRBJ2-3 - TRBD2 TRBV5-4 CASTVKRGVPDTQYF TGTGCCAGCACGGTAAAGCGGGGGGTCCCAGATACGCAGTATTTT
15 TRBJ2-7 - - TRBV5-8 CASSLGAVQGGEQYF TGTGCCAGCAGCTTGGGAGCCGTCCAGGGGGGCGAGCAGTACTTC
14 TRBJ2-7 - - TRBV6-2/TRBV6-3 CASSLGRGSYEQYF TGTGCCAGCAGTTTAGGTCGCGGCTCCTACGAGCAGTACTTC
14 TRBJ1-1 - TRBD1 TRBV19 CASSTRQGGTEAFF TGTGCCAGTAGTACGCGACAGGGGGGCACTGAAGCTTTCTTT
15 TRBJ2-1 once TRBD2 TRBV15 CATTASGGAGNEQFF TGTGCCACCACTGCTAGCGGGGGGGCCGGAAATGAGCAGTTCTTC
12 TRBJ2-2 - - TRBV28 CASRRDYGELFF TGTGCCAGCAGGAGGGATTACGGGGAGCTGTTTTTT
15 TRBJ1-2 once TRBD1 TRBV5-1 CASSMDQGALRGYTF TGCGCCAGCAGCATGGACCAGGGGGCCTTGCGAGGCTACACCTTC
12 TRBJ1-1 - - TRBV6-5 CASSPPGTEAFF TGTGCCAGCAGTCCCCCGGGGACTGAAGCTTTCTTT
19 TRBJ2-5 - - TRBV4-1 CASSQELIGASSRQETQYF TGCGCCAGCAGCCAAGAATTAATTGGGGCTAGTTCCCGCCAAGAGACCCAGTACTTC
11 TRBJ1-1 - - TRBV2 CASSEFAEAFF TGTGCCAGCAGTGAGTTCGCTGAAGCTTTCTTT
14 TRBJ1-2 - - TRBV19 CASSIDPVRYGYTF TGTGCCAGTAGTATAGATCCCGTCCGCTATGGCTACACCTTC
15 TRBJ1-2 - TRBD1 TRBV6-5 CASSSAGTESYGYTF TGTGCCAGCAGTTCCGCCGGGACAGAATCGTATGGCTACACCTTC
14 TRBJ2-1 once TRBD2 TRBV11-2 CASRPGLKYNEQFF TGTGCCAGCAGACCGGGACTAAAATACAATGAGCAGTTCTTC
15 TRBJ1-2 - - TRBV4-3 CASSQEGQGRTGYTF TGCGCCAGCAGCCAAGAGGGGCAAGGAAGGACCGGCTACACCTTC
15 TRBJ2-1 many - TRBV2 CASREGTSSYNEQFF TGTGCCAGCAGGGAAGGTACGAGCTCCTACAATGAGCAGTTCTTC